The 2 T cell receptor beta chains below were found in one sample sequenced in a study of immune characterization of retroperitoneal liposarcoma. TCRdb independently ran MiXCR on the PCR reads; one entry per CDR3 protein. The sample shows some 10,000 distinct CDR3 sequences, around 28% of them seen only once. Sequencing was performed on tumor tissue. The receptors originated from a female donor with retroperitoneal liposarcoma.

This clonotype appeared many times. CDR3 DNA sequence: TGTGCCAGCGGCTCCAAGCGGGGGGCGTACGAGCAGTACTTC. Protein sequence: CASGSKRGAYEQYF. The rearrangement links TRBV27 to TRBJ2-7; 9 nucleotides align to TRBD2. Germline V gene data show CDR1 as MNHEY and CDR2 as SMNVEV (reference sequence). This CDR3 has 14 residues. Losses at the gene ends were 8 bases for V and 4 bases for J; bases not matched to a gene: 9.

V and J are TRBV12-3 or TRBV12-4 and TRBJ2-1; 9 nucleotides line up with TRBD1. Germline trimming cut 3 bases from V and 10 bases from J; bases unmatched to any gene: 7. This CDR3 is 14 amino acids long. The CDR3 loop reads CASSFRDRDYEQFF. The DNA for the CDR3 is TGTGCCAGCAGTTTCCGGGACAGGGACTACGAGCAGTTCTTC.